The T cell receptor (beta chain) described here comes from a study of T cells in Graves' hyperthyroidism and ophthalmopathy. Stable disease denoted Graves' hyperthyroidism without ophthalmopathy progression within 18 months. Per the germline V gene, CDR1 is SGHTA and CDR2 is FQGTGA. After removal of 4 bases from V and 7 bases from J, the junction contained 5 bases not matched to a gene. This CDR3 comprises 15 residues. This clonotype was found many times. What was amplified from RNA transcripts were TCR beta CDR3 regions. Primed by the HTBI set, a first-round RT-PCR was run on the TCR CDR3. TCRdb reprocessed the multiplex PCR reads with MiXCR, giving one entry per CDR3 protein. This table has about 690,000 distinct CDR3 sequences, roughly 17% appearing once.

Material: blood. The chain links TRBV7-3 to TRBJ2-1, with 12 bases matching TRBD1. The receptor's source is a man aged 45-60 years with Graves' hyperthyroidism. DNA for the CDR3: TGTGCCAGCAGCTCCGGGACAGGGGGCGGGAATGAGCAGTTCTTC. Protein product: CASSSGTGGGNEQFF.